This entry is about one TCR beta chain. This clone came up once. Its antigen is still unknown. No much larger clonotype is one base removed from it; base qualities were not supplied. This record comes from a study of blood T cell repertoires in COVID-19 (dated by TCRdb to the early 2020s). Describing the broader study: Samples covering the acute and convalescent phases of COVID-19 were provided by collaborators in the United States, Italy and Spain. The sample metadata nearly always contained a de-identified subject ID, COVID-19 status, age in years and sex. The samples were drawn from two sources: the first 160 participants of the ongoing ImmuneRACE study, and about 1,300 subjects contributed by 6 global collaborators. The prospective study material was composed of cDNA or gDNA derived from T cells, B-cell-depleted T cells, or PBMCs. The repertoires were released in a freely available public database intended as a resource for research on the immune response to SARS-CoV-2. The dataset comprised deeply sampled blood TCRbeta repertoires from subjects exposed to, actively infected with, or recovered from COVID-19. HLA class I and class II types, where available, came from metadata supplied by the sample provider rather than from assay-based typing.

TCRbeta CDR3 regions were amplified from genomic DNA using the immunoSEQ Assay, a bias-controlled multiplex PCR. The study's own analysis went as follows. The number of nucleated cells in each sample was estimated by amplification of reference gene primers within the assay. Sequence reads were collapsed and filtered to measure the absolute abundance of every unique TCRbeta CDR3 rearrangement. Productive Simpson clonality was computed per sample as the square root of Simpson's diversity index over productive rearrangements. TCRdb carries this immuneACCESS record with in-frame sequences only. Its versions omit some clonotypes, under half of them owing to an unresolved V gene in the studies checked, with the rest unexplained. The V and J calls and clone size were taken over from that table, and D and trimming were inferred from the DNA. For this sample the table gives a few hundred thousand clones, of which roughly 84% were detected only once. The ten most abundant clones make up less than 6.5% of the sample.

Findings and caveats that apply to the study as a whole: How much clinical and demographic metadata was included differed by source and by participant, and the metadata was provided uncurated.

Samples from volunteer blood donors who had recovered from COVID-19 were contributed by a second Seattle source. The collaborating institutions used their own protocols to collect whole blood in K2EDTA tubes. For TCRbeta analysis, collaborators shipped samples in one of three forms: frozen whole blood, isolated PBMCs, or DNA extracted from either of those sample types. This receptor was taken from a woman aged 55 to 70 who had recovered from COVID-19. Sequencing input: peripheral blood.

Here is the DNA: TGTGCCACCAGCAAGGGACAGGGGAACTATGGCTACACCTTC. Its protein reads: CATSKGQGNYGYTF. Here the chain combines TRBV15 and TRBJ1-2; TRBD1 fits 10 bases in the junction. Trimming accounts for 4 bases at V and 2 bases at J, while the number of junction bases matched to no gene is 1. CDR1 is given as LNHNV and CDR2 as YYDKDF, both from the germline V gene (reference sequence). Measured from the cysteine to the phenylalanine, the CDR3 is 14 residues long. Just CDR3 DNA is preserved here, 42 bases in frame from base 1.